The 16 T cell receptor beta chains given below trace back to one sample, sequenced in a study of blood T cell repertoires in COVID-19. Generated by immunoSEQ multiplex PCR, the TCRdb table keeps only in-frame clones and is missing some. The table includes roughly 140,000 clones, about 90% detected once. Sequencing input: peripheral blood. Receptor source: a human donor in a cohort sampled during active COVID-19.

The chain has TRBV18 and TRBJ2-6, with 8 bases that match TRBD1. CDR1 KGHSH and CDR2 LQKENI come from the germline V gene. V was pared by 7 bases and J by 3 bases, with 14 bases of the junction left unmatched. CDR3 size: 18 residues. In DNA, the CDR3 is TGTGCCAGCTTACGGACAGGGCAAATGGCAAATGGGGCCAACGTCCTGACTTTC. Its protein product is CASLRTGQMANGANVLTF.

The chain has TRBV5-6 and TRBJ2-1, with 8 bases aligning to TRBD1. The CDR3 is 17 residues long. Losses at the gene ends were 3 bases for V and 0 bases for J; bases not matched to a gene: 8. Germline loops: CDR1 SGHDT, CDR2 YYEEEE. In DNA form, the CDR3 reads TGTGCCAGCAGCTCGGTCGCCGGGACAGGCTCCTACAATGAGCAGTTCTTC. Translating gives CASSSVAGTGSYNEQFF.

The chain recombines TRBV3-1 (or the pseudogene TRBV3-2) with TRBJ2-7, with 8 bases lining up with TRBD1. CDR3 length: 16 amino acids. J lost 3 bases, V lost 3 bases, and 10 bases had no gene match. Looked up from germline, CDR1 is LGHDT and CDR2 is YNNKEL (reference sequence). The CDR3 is CASSQIGKDRDYEQYF. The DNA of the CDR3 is TGTGCCAGCAGCCAGATAGGAAAGGACAGGGACTACGAGCAGTACTTC.

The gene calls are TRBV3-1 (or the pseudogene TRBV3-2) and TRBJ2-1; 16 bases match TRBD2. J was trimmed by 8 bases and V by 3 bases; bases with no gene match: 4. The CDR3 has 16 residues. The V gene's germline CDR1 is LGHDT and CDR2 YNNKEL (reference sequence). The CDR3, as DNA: TGTGCCAGCAGCCAGGGACTAGCGGGGGGGCCAGATGAGCAGTTCTTC. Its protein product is CASSQGLAGGPDEQFF.

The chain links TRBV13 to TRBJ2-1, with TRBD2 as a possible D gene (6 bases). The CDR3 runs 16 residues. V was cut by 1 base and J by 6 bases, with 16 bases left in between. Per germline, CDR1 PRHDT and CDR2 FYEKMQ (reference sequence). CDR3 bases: TGTGCCAGCAGCTTAGCGTTGACTAGTCTCGGCAATGAGCAGTTCTTC. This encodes CASSLALTSLGNEQFF.

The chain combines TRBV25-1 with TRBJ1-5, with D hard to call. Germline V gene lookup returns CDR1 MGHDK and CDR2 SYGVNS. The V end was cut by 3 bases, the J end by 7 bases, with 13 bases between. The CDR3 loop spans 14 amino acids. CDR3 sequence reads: CASSDSGSTQPQHF. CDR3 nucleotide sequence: TGTGCCAGCAGTGACTCAGGTTCTACGCAGCCCCAGCATTTT.

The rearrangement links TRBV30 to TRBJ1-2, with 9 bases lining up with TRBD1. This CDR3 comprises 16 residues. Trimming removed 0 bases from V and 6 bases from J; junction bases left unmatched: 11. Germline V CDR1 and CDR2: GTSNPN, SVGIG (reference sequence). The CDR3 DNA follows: TGTGCCTGGAGTGTATCCGACGGGACAGGGATAAATGGCTACACCTTC. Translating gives CAWSVSDGTGINGYTF.

This chain's CDR3 is CASRGTGQYNEQFF. The CDR3 DNA is TGTGCCAGCCGAGGGACAGGACAATACAATGAGCAGTTCTTC. This chain uses TRBV6-1 with TRBJ2-1; TRBD1 matches at 8 bases. V lost 8 bases to trimming and J lost 4 bases; unmatched junction nucleotides: 7. The germline V gene has CDR1 MNHNS and CDR2 SASEGT. This CDR3 is 14 amino acids long.

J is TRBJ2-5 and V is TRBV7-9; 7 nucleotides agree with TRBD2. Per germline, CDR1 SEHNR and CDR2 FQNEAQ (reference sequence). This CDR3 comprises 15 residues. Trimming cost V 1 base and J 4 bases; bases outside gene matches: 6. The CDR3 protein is CASSLGAGRGETQYF. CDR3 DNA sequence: TGTGCCAGCAGCTTAGGGGCGGGGAGGGGAGAGACCCAGTACTTC.

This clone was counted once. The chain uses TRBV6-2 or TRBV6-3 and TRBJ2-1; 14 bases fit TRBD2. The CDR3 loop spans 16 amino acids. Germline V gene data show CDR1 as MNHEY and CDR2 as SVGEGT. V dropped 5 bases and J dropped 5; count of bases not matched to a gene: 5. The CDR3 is CASSGTSGRPHNEQFF. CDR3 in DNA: TGTGCCAGCAGTGGGACTAGCGGGAGACCCCACAATGAGCAGTTCTTC.

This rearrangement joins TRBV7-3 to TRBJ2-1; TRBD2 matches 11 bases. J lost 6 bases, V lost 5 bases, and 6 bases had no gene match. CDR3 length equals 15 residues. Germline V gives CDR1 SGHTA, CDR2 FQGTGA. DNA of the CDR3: TGTGCCAGCAGCCCGCGACTAGCGGGGATCAATGAGCAGTTCTTC. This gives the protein CASSPRLAGINEQFF. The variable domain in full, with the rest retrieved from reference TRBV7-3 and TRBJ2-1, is GAGVSQTPSNKVTEKGKYVELRCDPISGHTALYWYRQSLGQGPEFLIYFQGTGAADDSGLPNDRFFAVRPEGSVSTLKIQRTERGDSAVYLCASSPRLAGINEQFFGPGTRLTVL.

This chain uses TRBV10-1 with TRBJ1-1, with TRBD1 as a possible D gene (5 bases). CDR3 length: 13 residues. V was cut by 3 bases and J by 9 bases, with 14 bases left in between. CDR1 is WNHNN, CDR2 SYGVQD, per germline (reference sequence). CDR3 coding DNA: TGCGCCAGCAGTGAAGGAGGGGAAGGGAAAGCTTTCTTT. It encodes CASSEGGEGKAFF.

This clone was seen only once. The CDR3 region has the DNA TGCAGCGTTGTAGTCTCTGGAAACACCATATATTTT. This gives the protein CSVVVSGNTIYF. This sequence joins TRBV29-1 and TRBJ1-3; D is ambiguous. The length of the CDR3 is 12 residues. V lost 4 bases, J lost 0 bases, and 4 bases lay in between. Germline V CDR1 and CDR2: SQVTM, ANQGSEA. The entire variable domain, with the rest obtained from reference TRBV29-1 and TRBJ1-3, is as follows: SAVISQKPSRDICQRGTSLTIQCQVDSQVTMMFWYRQQPGQSLTLIATANQGSEATYESGFVIDKFPISRPNLTFSTLTVSNMSPEDSSIYLCSVVVSGNTIYFGEGSWLTVV.

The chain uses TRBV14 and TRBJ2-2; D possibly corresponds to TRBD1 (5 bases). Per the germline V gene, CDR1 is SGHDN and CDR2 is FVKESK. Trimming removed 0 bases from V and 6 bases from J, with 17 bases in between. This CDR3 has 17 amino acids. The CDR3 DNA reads TGTGCCAGCAGCCAAGATTACCTGGGGCTCTTCCCCGGGGAGCTGTTTTTT. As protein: CASSQDYLGLFPGELFF.

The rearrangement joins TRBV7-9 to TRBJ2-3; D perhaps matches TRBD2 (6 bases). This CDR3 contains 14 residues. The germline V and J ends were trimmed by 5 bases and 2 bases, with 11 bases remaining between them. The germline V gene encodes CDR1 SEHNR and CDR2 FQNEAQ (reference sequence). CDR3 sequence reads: CASSVRETTDTQYF. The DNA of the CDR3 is TGTGCCAGCAGCGTCCGGGAGACCACAGATACGCAGTATTTT.

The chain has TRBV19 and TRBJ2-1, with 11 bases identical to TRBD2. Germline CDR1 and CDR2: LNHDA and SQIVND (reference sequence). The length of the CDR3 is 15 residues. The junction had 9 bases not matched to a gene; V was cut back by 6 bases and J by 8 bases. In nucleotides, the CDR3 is TGTGCCAGTAGGCCCCTAGCGGGAGGTACCCATGAGCAGTTCTTC. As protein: CASRPLAGGTHEQFF. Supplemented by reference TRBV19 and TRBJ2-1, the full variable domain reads DGGITQSPKYLFRKEGQNVTLSCEQNLNHDAMYWYRQDPGQGLRLIYYSQIVNDFQKGDIAEGYSVSREKKESFPLTVTSAQKNPTAFYLCASRPLAGGTHEQFFGPGTRLTVL.